This T cell receptor (beta chain) was sequenced in a study of cytotoxic CD8 clonotypes in ibrutinib-treated CLL. About the research overall: By median approximately 63 months, 12 had progressed and around 14 stayed remitted; responses had been 2 complete and about 24 partial. Study results and limitations: Clonality was elevated at ibrutinib response and had returned toward baseline at progression.

Concerning this clone itself: What it binds is not known.

Assay used: immunoSEQ multiplex PCR; TCRdb lists only in-frame clones, some missing. The table lists 150,000 to 200,000 clones, about 88% of them singletons. This CDR3 has 15 amino acids. V was clipped by 5 bases and J by 0 bases, with 14 bases between them. Germline assignment: CDR1 SGHRS and CDR2 YFSETQ. The chain employs TRBV5-1 and TRBJ1-2; a possible D gene is TRBD1 (5 bases). The sample in question was PBMCs, obtained at disease progression, from a patient treated with ibrutinib. The sequence was obtained from a human donor with chronic lymphocytic leukemia. As DNA, the CDR3 is TGCGCCAGCAGACCCGGGTCAGGGCCTAACTATGGCTACACCTTC. Its protein product is CASRPGSGPNYGYTF.